This TCR beta chain was observed in a study of blood T cell repertoires in COVID-19. Germline-derived CDR1 and CDR2 are MGHRA and YSYEKL. Trimming removed 1 base from V and 0 bases from J; junction bases left unmatched: 1. The length of the CDR3 is 16 residues. Original processing notes: Using reference gene primer amplification, nucleated cell counts were estimated. This table comes from immunoSEQ multiplex PCR, and its TCRdb copy is limited to in-frame clones, with some not included. V and J calls and clone size are as listed in that table; D and trimming were resolved from the DNA. The top ten clones hold more than 0.7% of a sample with 450,000 or so clones, 70% to 90% of them seen once.

What was sequenced was peripheral blood. The origin of this receptor is a man younger than 35 with COVID-19, enrolled during active disease. The V and J genes are TRBV4-1 and TRBJ2-5, with TRBD2 identical over 11 bases. CDR3 coding DNA: TGCGCCAGCAGCCAAGCTAGCGGGGGGTACCAAGAGACCCAGTACTTC. This gives the protein CASSQASGGYQETQYF.